The 16 T cell receptor beta chains below come from one sample, sequenced in a study of tumor-infiltrating lymphocytes in primary liver carcinoma. DNA and RNA were both co-extracted from 20-30 mg of bulk tissue that had not been sorted. TCR beta cDNA came from about 0.45 ug total RNA, primed with a constant-region primer. Each TCR beta library was derived from three nested multiplex PCR rounds that employed slightly modified ARM-PCR. Researchers ran the first two PCR rounds for roughly 11 cycles each with TRBV1-TRBV30 forward primers and a C-beta reverse primer. TCRdb analysed the multiplex PCR reads with MiXCR anew, one entry per CDR3 protein. The table includes about 100,000 distinct CDR3 sequences, more than 65% detected once. The sequencing input was liver tumor tissue from sampling region 5. The subset here: tumor region T5, tumor centre. The receptors were gathered from an older woman with primary liver carcinoma and hepatitis B virus infection.

On this clonotype: At one of its ends the junction is not consistent with the germline gene, which may arise from a read error. This chain uses TRBV11-1 with TRBJ2-1; 7 bases line up with TRBD1. The V gene's germline CDR1 is SGHAT and CDR2 FQDESV (reference sequence). The CDR3 length is 13 residues. The CDR3 spells CASSADRRNEQFF. The CDR3, as DNA: TGTGCCAGCAGTGCGGACAGGCGAAATGAACAGTTCTTC.

Comments on this clonotype: One end of the junction does not line up with germline, which may come from a read error. As DNA, the CDR3 is TGCGCCAGCGGCTTGACAGCTGGGGTCAACGTCCTGACTTTC. Protein sequence: CASGLTAGVNVLTF. This chain joins TRBV5-1 and TRBJ2-6, with D perhaps matching TRBD1 (5 bases). The length of the CDR3 is 14 residues. Germline V gives CDR1 SGHRS, CDR2 YFSETQ.

Of note for this clonotype: A much larger clone lies a single base off, so this may be a read error. The gene calls are TRBV28 and TRBJ1-1; perhaps TRBD1 as D (5 bases). Germline V gene lookup returns CDR1 MDHEN and CDR2 SYDVKM. The CDR3 consists of 12 residues. The CDR3 coding sequence is TGTGCCGGCAGTCTCCTAGGGACGGGCGCTTTCTTT. Amino acids: CAGSLLGTGAFF.

This clonotype has ten or more counts. The chain links TRBV4-1 to TRBJ2-3; 13 bases agree with TRBD2. The CDR3 is made up of 19 amino acids. Germline V CDR1 and CDR2: MGHRA, YSYEKL. After removal of 1 base from V and 4 bases from J, the junction contained 11 bases not matched to a gene. The CDR3 DNA sequence: TGCGCCAGCAGCCAAGGAACGGATAAGGGACTAGCGGGACCAGATACGCAGTATTTT. Translated: CASSQGTDKGLAGPDTQYF.

In this sample, this clonotype turned up many times. The chain carries TRBV6-5 and TRBJ1-1; no reliable D call. With 6 bases removed from V and 8 bases from J, the gap between germline ends came to 16 bases. The CDR3 totals 13 residues. Germline V gene lookup returns CDR1 MNHEY and CDR2 SVGAGI. The CDR3 sequence is CASSRAALGEAFF. DNA for the CDR3: TGTGCCAGCAGCAGAGCCGCCCTAGGGGAAGCTTTCTTT.

A note on this clonotype: The CDR3 ends on some other residue instead of the conserved phenylalanine or tryptophan, so this is likely a read error. V and J are TRBV11-2 and TRBJ2-3; TRBD2 agrees at 7 bases. This CDR3 is 15 amino acids long. Germline-derived CDR1 and CDR2 are SGHAT and FQNNGV. The CDR3 here is CAGSLGLGRTDTQYY. The CDR3 DNA reads as TGTGCCGGCAGCTTAGGACTAGGACGCACAGATACGCAGTATTAT.

This clonotype was observed a single time. A junction boundary mismatches the germline segment, possibly from a read error. The rearrangement links TRBV28 to TRBJ2-3; D remains unclear. Looked up from germline, CDR1 is MDHEN and CDR2 is SYDVKM. The CDR3 totals 14 residues. The CDR3 protein is CASSVVDYIDTQYF. The CDR3 DNA follows: TGTGCAAGCAGTGTTGTGGATTACATAGATACGCAGTATTTT.

As to this clonotype: As the CDR3 is not closed by the conserved phenylalanine or tryptophan, this likely results from a read error. The gene calls are TRBV12-3 or TRBV12-4 and TRBJ2-6, with 8 bases matching TRBD1. Trimming removed 7 bases from V and 4 bases from J; junction bases left unmatched: 6. This CDR3 region has 15 residues. The CDR3 spells CASTKTGAGANVLTY. The CDR3 bases are TGTGCCAGCACCAAGACAGGGGCCGGGGCCAACGTCCTGACTTAC.

To note about this clonotype: One end of the junction fails to match germline, which may point to a read error. The rearrangement uses TRBV11-3 and TRBJ1-1; the D is unclear. Germline loops: CDR1 SGHNT, CDR2 YENEEA. The CDR3 is 15 residues long. CDR3 protein: CVSSLDGRMSTEAFF. CDR3 DNA: TGTGTCAGCAGCTTAGATGGGAGGATGAGCACTGAAGCATTCTTT. The variable domain in full, completed from reference TRBV11-3 and TRBJ1-1, reads EAGVVQSPRYKIIEKKQPVAFWCNPISGHNTLYWYLQNLGQGPELLIRYENEEAVDDSQLPKDRFSAERLKGVDSTLKIQPAELGDSAVYLCVSSLDGRMSTEAFFGQGTRLTVV.

This clonotype was detected only a few times. The junction shows a germline mismatch at one end, possibly a read error. This chain's CDR3 is CSVVRRGRGWGYTF. The CDR3 region has the DNA TGCAGCGTTGTCCGCCGGGGCAGGGGTTGGGGCTACACATTC. The chain has TRBV29-1 and TRBJ1-2, with TRBD1 as a possible D gene (6 bases). Germline V CDR1 and CDR2: SQVTM, ANQGSEA. The CDR3 loop spans 14 amino acids.

As regards this clonotype: A much larger clone sits a single nucleotide away, making a read error possible. The chain is built from TRBV7-8 and TRBJ2-7; TRBD2 matches 7 bases. The CDR3 has 14 residues. Germline V gene data show CDR1 as SGHVS and CDR2 as FQNEAQ. With V trimmed by 3 bases and J by 0 bases, 2 bases remained unmatched. CDR3 in amino acids: CASSFGGSSYEQYV. In nucleotides, the CDR3 is TGTGCCAGCAGCTTTGGCGGGAGCTCCTACGAGCAGTACGTC.

This chain uses TRBV29-1 with TRBJ2-5; D is undetermined. This CDR3 contains 14 residues. The germline gives CDR1 SQVTM, CDR2 ANQGSEA. V shed 4 bases and J shed 1 base, with 13 bases lying between them. The CDR3 region has the DNA TGCAGCGTTGTCCTAGTAGGGTCCCAAGAGACCCAGTACTTC. It yields the protein CSVVLVGSQETQYF.

Details on this clonotype: One end of the junction varies from germline; a read error may be responsible. The rearrangement joins TRBV11-3 to TRBJ1-1, with D maybe TRBD1 (5 bases). CDR3 length: 16 amino acids. The V gene's germline CDR1 is SGHNT and CDR2 YENEEA. The CDR3 protein is CASSLVGGYRNAETFF. The CDR3 nucleotides are TGTGCCAGCAGCTTAGTCGGGGGATACCGGAACGCTGAAACTTTCTTT. The whole variable domain, remainder taken from reference TRBV11-3 and TRBJ1-1, is EAGVVQSPRYKIIEKKQPVAFWCNPISGHNTLYWYLQNLGQGPELLIRYENEEAVDDSQLPKDRFSAERLKGVDSTLKIQPAELGDSAVYLCASSLVGGYRNAETFFGQGTRLTVV.

This clonotype has only a few counts. A much larger clone is a single base away; this may be a read error. V usage is TRBV28 and J usage is TRBJ2-1; maybe TRBD2 (5 bases). This CDR3 spans 11 amino acids. The V gene's germline CDR1 is MDHEN and CDR2 SYDVKM. CDR3 sequence: CANSTRRWSFF. The CDR3 region has the DNA TGTGCCAACAGTACTAGAAGGTGGTCGTTCTTC.

The chain links TRBV29-1 to TRBJ2-3; D is unclear. The CDR3 is 13 amino acids. CDR1 and CDR2 (germline): SQVTM, ANQGSEA. Trimming pared 7 bases from V and 15 bases from J, leaving 26 bases between. The DNA for the CDR3 is TGCAGCGCCGGAATCACGAGCACAGATATGCAATATTTT. Encoded protein: CSAGITSTDMQYF.

This rearrangement joins TRBV28 to TRBJ2-1; TRBD2 agrees at 10 bases. V trimming: 10 bases; J trimming: 6 bases; junction bases outside the gene matches: 6. Per germline, CDR1 MDHEN and CDR2 SYDVKM. The CDR3 loop spans 13 amino acids. In DNA, the CDR3 is TGTGCCAACCGAGCGGGAGGGCCCAATGAGCAGTTCTTC. Protein sequence: CANRAGGPNEQFF.